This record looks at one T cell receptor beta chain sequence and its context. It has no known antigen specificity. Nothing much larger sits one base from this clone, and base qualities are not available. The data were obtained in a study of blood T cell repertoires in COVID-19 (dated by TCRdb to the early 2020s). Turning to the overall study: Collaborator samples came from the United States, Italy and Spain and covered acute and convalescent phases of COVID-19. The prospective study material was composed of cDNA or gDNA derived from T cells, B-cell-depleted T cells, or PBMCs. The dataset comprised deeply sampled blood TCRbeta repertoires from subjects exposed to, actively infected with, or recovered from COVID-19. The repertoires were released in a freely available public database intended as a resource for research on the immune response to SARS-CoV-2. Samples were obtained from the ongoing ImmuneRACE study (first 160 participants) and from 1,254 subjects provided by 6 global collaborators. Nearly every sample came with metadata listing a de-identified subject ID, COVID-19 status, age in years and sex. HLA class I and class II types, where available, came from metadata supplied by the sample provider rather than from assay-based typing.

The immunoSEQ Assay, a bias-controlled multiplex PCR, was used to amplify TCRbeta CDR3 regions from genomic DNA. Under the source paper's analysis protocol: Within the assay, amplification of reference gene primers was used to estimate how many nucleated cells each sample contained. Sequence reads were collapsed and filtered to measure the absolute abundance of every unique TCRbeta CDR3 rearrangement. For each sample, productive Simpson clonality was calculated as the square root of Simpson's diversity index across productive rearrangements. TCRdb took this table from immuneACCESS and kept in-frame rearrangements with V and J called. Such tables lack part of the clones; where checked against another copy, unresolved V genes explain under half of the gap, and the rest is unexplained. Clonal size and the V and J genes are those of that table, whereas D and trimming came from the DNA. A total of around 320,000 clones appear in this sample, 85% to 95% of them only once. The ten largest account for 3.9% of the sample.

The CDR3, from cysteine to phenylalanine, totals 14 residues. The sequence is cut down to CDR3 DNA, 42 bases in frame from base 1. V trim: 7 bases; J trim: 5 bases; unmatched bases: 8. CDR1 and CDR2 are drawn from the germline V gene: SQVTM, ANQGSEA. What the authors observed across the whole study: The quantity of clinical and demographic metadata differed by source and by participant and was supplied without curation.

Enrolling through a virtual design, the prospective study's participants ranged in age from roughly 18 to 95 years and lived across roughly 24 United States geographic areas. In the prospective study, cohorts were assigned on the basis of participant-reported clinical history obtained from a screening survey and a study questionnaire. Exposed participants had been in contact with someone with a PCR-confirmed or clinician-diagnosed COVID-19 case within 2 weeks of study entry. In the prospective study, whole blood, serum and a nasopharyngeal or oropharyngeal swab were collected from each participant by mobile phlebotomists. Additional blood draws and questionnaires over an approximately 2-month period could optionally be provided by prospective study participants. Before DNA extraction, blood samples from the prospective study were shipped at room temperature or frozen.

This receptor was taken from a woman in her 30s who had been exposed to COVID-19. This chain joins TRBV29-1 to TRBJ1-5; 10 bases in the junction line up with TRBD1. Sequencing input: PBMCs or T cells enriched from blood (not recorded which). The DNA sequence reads TGCAGCGCAGGGGACAGGGGCCCCTATCAGCCCCAGCATTTT. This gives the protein CSAGDRGPYQPQHF.